This T cell receptor (beta chain) stems from a study of T cell changes during pregnancy in multiple sclerosis. V was shortened by 2 bases and J by 2 bases, with 12 bases between the two germline ends. The CDR3 contains 16 residues. The germline CDR1 and CDR2 sequences are KGHSH and LQKENI. Repertoires were generated with immunoSEQ multiplex PCR, while TCRdb's copy carries only in-frame clones and drops some. Counted here are approximately 53,000 clones, about 92% occurring once; the ten biggest clones make up roughly 0.36%. The rearrangement links TRBV18 to TRBJ2-2; D might be TRBD2 (6 bases). The material was CD4+ T cells from peripheral blood mononuclear cells, obtained before pregnancy. The TCR sequence derives from a female donor with multiple sclerosis, enrolled in a pregnancy study. The CDR3 DNA reads as TGTGCCAGCTCACCATTGGGACTTCTTAACACCGGGGAGCTGTTTTTT. Translation: CASSPLGLLNTGELFF.